This TCR beta chain was recovered during a study of technical replicates of blood from a few donors. Libraries were prepared by immunoSEQ multiplex PCR; TCRdb keeps only in-frame clonotypes and omits some of them. The repertoire holds about 67,000 clones, with about 97% as singletons. The V gene end was trimmed by 5 bases and the J gene end by 4 bases; junction bases not matched to a gene: 6. In germline, CDR1 is LGHNA, CDR2 YNFKEQ. There are 14 residues in the CDR3. Sequencing was carried out using T cells isolated from PBMCs. The rearrangement uses TRBV4-2 and TRBJ2-7; TRBD1 matches 9 bases. The TCR sequence derives from a human donor in good health. CDR3 residues: CASSNRDRAYEQYF. CDR3 nucleotides: TGTGCCAGCAGCAACCGGGACAGGGCTTACGAGCAGTACTTC.